Following are 6 T cell receptor beta chains from one sample sequenced in a study of blood T cells in healthy people across ages. Through a sample-barcoded 5' primer and a J-beta primer mix, a second PCR was run for 7 to 11 cycles. Via MiXCR, TCRdb re-called the 5' RACE reads, giving one row per CDR3 protein. The table includes approximately 810,000 distinct CDR3 sequences, roughly 35% detected once. The specimen sequenced was blood. These receptors were obtained from a young man in good health.

A note on this clonotype: With a much larger clone just one base away, this may be a read error. The chain links TRBV29-1 to TRBJ2-7; maybe TRBD1 (5 bases). CDR1 SQVTM and CDR2 ANQGSEA come from the germline V gene. The CDR3 extends over 13 amino acids. Trimming removed 3 bases from V and 5 bases from J, with 14 bases in between. This CDR3 reads CSVDGWGGDEQYF. The CDR3 nucleotides read TGCAGCGTTGACGGCTGGGGCGGAGACGAGCAGTACTTC.

This clonotype came up once. One base away lies a much larger clone, so this may be a sequencing read error. J is TRBJ2-1 and V is TRBV5-6; D call uncertain. Between the trimmed V and J ends, which lost 3 bases and 9 bases, there was a span of 10 bases. Germline V gene sequence: CDR1 SGHDT, CDR2 YYEEEE. This CDR3 region has 12 residues. The CDR3, as DNA: TGTGCCAGCAGCTCCGGCAGTTTTGAGCAGTTCTTC. It yields the protein CASSSGSFEQFF.

The V and J genes are TRBV25-1 and TRBJ2-7, with 8 bases matching TRBD2. The length of the CDR3 is 17 residues. V dropped 6 bases and J dropped 7; count of bases not matched to a gene: 20. The germline V gene encodes CDR1 MGHDK and CDR2 SYGVNS. The CDR3 loop is CASRVGSGGSSYNEQYF. The DNA for the CDR3 is TGTGCCAGCAGAGTGGGGAGCGGGGGTTCTTCCTACAATGAGCAGTACTTC.

The chain recombines TRBV2 with TRBJ1-2, with no clear D. In germline, CDR1 is SNHLY, CDR2 FYNNEI. CDR3 length: 14 residues. V was cut by 4 bases and J by 6 bases, with 15 bases left in between. Written as DNA, the CDR3 is TGTGCCAGCAGTGTAGACGGGAGACTGGATGGCTACACCTTC. Amino acids: CASSVDGRLDGYTF. Filled out from reference TRBV2 and TRBJ1-2, the complete variable domain reads EPEVTQTPSHQVTQMGQEVILRCVPISNHLYFYWYRQILGQKVEFLVSFYNNEISEKSEIFDDQFSVERPDGSNFTLKIRSTKLEDSAMYFCASSVDGRLDGYTFGSGTRLTVV.

Regarding this clonotype: This may be a read error: a much more frequent sequence differs by one nucleotide. The J gene is TRBJ2-1, the V gene TRBV27; D gene ambiguous. The CDR3 length is 14 residues. The V end lost 8 bases, the J end lost 6 bases, and 17 bases lay between the germline ends. Per the germline V gene, CDR1 is MNHEY and CDR2 is SMNVEV (reference sequence). The CDR3 here is CASAKVSPFNEQFF. DNA of the CDR3: TGTGCCAGCGCCAAGGTTTCTCCCTTCAATGAGCAGTTCTTC.

There are a few counts of this clonotype. This chain connects TRBV7-6 to TRBJ2-1; 10 bases are a match to TRBD2. Trimming at V came to 2 bases and at J to 1 base, leaving 5 bases not matched to a gene. The CDR3 is 17 amino acids. Germline CDR1 reads SGHVS; CDR2 reads FNYEAQ. The CDR3 sequence is CASSLTSGDQSYNEQFF. In DNA form, the CDR3 reads TGTGCCAGCAGCTTAACTAGCGGGGACCAATCCTACAATGAGCAGTTCTTC.